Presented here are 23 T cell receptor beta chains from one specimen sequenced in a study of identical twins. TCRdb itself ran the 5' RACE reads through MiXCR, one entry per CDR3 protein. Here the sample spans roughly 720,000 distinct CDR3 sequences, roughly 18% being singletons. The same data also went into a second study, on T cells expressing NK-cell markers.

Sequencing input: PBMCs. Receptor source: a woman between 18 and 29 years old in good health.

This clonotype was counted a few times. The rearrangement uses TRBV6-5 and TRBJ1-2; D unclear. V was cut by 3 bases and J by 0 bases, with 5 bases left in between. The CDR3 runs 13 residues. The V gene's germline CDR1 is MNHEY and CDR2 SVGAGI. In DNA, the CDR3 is TGTGCCAGCAGTTATAGTCCTAACTATGGCTACACCTTC. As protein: CASSYSPNYGYTF.

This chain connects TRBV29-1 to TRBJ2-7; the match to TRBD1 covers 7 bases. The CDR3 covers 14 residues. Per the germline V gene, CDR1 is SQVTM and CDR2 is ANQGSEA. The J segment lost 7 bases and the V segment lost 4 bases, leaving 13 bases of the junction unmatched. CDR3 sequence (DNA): TGCAGCGTTGGAAAAAGACAGGGAATAGGGGAGCAGTACTTC. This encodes CSVGKRQGIGEQYF.

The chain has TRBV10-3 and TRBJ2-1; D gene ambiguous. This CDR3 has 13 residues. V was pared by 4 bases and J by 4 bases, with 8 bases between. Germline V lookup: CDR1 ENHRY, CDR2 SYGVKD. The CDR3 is CAISASGYNEQFF. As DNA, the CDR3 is TGTGCCATCAGTGCGTCGGGTTACAATGAGCAGTTCTTC.

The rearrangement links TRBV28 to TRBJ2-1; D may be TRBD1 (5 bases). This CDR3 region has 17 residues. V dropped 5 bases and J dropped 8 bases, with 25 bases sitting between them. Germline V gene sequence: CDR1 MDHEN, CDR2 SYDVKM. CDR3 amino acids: CASSPRGPDLSLDEQFF. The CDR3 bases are TGTGCCAGCAGTCCAAGGGGTCCGGACCTTAGCCTGGATGAGCAGTTCTTC.

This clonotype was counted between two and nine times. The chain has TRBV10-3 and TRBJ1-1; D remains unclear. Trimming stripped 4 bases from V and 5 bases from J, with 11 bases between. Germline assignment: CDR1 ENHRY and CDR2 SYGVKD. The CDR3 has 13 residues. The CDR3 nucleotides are TGTGCCATCAGTGTTCCGGGGAATACTGAAGCTTTCTTT. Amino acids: CAISVPGNTEAFF.

CDR3 nucleotide sequence: TGTGCCAGCAGTTCCTCCCGAAGAGGGACTCTCGAGCAGTTCTTC. This codes for CASSSSRRGTLEQFF. This sequence joins TRBV12-3 or TRBV12-4 and TRBJ2-1, with TRBD2 as a possible D gene (6 bases). The CDR3 covers 15 residues. With 4 bases removed from V and 10 bases from J, the gap between germline ends came to 20 bases.

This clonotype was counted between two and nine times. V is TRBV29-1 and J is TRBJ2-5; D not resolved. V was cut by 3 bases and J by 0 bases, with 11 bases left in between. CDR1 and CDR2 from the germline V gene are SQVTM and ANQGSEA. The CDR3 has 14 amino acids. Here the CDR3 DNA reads TGCAGCGTTGACGAAACATACTACCAAGAGACCCAGTACTTC. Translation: CSVDETYYQETQYF.

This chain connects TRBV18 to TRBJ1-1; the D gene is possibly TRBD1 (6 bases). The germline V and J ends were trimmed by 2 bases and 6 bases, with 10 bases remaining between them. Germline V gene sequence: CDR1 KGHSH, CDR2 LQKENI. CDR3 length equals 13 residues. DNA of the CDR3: TGTGCCAGCTCACCAGGATCAGGGGCTGAAGCTTTCTTT. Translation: CASSPGSGAEAFF.

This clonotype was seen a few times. Here the CDR3 DNA reads TGCAGTGTCACAACGAGGAGGGGCTACACCTTC. Its protein is CSVTTRRGYTF. V and J are TRBV20-1 and TRBJ1-2, with D uncertain. With 7 bases removed from V and 8 bases from J, the gap between germline ends came to 14 bases. There are 11 residues in the CDR3. Looked up from germline, CDR1 is DFQATT and CDR2 is SNEGSKA (reference sequence).

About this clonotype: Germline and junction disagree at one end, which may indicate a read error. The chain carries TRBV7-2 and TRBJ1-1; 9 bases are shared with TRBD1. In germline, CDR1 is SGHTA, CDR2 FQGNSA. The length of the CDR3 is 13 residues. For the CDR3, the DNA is TGTGCCAGCAGCTTAGATTACAGGGGGCGACAGGTCTTT. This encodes CASSLDYRGRQVF.

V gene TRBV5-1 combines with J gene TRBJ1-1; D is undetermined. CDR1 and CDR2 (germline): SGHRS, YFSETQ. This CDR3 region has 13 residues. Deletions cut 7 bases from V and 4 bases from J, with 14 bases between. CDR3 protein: CASLYSPFTEAFF. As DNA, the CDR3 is TGCGCCAGCCTTTACAGTCCCTTCACTGAAGCTTTCTTT.

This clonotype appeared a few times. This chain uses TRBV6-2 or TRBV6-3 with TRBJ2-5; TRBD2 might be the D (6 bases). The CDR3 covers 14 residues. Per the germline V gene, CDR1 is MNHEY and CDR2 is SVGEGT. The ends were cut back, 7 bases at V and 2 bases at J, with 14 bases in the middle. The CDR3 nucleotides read TGTGCCAGCACTACCCTAGCGCAACAAGAGACCCAGTACTTC. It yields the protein CASTTLAQQETQYF.

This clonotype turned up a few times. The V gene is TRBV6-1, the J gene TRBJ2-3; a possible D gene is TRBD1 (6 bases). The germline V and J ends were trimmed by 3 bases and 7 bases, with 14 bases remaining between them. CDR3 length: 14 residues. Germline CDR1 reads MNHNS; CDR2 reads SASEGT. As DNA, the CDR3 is TGTGCCAGCAGTGAGCAGGGGACGGGGCATACGCAGTATTTT. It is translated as CASSEQGTGHTQYF.

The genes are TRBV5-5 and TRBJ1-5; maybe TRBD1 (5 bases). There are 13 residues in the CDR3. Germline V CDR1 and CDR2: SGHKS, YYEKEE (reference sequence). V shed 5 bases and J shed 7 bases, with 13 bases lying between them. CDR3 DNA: TGTGCCAGCAGGTGGGGGTTGGGACAGCCCCAGCATTTT. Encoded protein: CASRWGLGQPQHF.

CDR3 in amino acids: CASSVALADEQFF. CDR3 nucleotides: TGTGCCAGCAGCGTAGCACTAGCGGATGAGCAGTTCTTC. The chain uses TRBV9 and TRBJ2-1; TRBD2 matches 8 bases. The germline V gene has CDR1 SGDLS and CDR2 YYNGEE. V trimming: 0 bases; J trimming: 8 bases; junction bases outside the gene matches: 1. The CDR3 contains 13 residues. The entire variable domain, with the rest obtained from reference TRBV9 and TRBJ2-1, is as follows: DSGVTQTPKHLITATGQRVTLRCSPRSGDLSVYWYQQSLDQGLQFLIQYYNGEERAKGNILERFSAQQFPDLHSELNLSSLELGDSALYFCASSVALADEQFFGPGTRLTVL.

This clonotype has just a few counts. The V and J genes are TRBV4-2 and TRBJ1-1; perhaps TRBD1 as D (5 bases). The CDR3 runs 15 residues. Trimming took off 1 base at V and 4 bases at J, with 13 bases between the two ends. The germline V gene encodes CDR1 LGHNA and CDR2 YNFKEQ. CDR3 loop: CASSQGGHRSTEAFF. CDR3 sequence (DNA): TGTGCCAGCAGCCAAGGTGGACACCGGAGCACTGAAGCTTTCTTT.

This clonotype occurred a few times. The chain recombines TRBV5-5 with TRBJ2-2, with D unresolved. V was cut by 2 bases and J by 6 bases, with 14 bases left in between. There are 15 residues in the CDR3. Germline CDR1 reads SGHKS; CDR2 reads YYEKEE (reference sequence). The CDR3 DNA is TGTGCCAGCAGCTTCTCAGGCATATGGGCCGGGGAGCTGTTTTTT. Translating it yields CASSFSGIWAGELFF.

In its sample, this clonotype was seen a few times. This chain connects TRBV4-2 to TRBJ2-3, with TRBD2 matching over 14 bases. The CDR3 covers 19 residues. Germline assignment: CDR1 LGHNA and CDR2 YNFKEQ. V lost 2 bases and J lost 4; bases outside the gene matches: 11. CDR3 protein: CASSQRGLAGAPWPDTQYF. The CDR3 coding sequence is TGTGCCAGCAGCCAACGGGGACTAGCGGGGGCCCCTTGGCCAGATACGCAGTATTTT.

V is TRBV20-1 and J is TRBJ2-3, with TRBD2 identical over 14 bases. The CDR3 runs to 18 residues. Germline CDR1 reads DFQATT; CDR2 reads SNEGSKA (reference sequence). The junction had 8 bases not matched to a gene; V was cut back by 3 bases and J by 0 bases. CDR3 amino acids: CSASGLAGGAGSTDTQYF. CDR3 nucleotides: TGCAGTGCTAGCGGACTAGCGGGAGGCGCCGGGAGCACAGATACGCAGTATTTT.

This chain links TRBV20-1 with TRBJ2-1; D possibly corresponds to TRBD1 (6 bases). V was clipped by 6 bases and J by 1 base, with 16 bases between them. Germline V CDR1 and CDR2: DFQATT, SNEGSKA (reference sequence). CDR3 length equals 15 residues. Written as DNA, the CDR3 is TGCAGTGCAGGGGGTTATCCCCCTTCCTACAATGAGCAGTTCTTC. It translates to CSAGGYPPSYNEQFF.

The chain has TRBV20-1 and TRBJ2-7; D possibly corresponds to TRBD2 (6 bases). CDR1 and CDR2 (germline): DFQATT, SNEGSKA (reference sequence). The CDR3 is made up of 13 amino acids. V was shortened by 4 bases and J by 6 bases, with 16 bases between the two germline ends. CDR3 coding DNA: TGCAGTGCTACGGGACCTGGAGGGTTCGAGCAGTACTTC. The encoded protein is CSATGPGGFEQYF.

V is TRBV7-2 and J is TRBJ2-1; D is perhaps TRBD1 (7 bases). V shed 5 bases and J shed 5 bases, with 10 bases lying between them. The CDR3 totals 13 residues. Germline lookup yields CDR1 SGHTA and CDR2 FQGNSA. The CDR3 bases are TGTGCCAGCAGCCGCAGGGGGGACAATGAGCAGTTCTTC. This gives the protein CASSRRGDNEQFF.

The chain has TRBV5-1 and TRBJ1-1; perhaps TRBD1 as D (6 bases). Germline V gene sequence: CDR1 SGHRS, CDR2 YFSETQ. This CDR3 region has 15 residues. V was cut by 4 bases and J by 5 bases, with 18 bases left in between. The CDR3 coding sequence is TGCGCCAGCAGCCTGACAGGCCAGGGTAGAACTGAAGCTTTCTTT. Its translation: CASSLTGQGRTEAFF.